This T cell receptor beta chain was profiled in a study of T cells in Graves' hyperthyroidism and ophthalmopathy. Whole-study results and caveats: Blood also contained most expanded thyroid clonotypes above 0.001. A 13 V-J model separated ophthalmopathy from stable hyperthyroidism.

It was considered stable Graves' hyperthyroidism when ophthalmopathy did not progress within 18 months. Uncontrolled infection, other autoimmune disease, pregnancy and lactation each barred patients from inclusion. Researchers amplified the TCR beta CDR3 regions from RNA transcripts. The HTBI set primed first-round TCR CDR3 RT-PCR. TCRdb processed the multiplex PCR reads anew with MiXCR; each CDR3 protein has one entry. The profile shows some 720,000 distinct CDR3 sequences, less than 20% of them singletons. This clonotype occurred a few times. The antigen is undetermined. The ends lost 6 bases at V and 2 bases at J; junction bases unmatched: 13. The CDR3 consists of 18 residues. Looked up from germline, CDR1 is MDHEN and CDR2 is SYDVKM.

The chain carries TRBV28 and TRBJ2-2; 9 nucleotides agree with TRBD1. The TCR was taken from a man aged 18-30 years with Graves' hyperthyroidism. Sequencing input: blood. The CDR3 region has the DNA TGTGCCAGCAGGCCTCGCAGAGCGGGACAGGGAAACACCGGGGAGCTGTTTTTT. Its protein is CASRPRRAGQGNTGELFF.